This T cell receptor beta chain was obtained from a study of preoperative IRX-2 immunotherapy in early breast cancer. Sample treatment: preoperative locoregional IRX-2 cytokine immunotherapy. Patients received preoperative, locoregional IRX-2 cytokine immunotherapy in a phase Ib study. The assay was immunoSEQ multiplex PCR, and TCRdb's table has in-frame clones only and misses some. The data show about 89,000 clones, roughly 89% seen once. CDR3 length: 15 residues. Germline V gives CDR1 WSHSY, CDR2 SAAADI. The V gene end was trimmed by 5 bases and the J gene end by 3 bases; junction bases not matched to a gene: 2.

Sample: tumor tissue, taken after IRX-2 immunotherapy. The clonotype comes from a human donor with breast cancer. The chain employs TRBV10-2 and TRBJ2-1, with 12 positions matching TRBD2. The CDR3 is CASSLAGGDYNEQFF. CDR3 nucleotide sequence: TGCGCCAGCAGTCTAGCGGGAGGGGACTACAATGAGCAGTTCTTC.